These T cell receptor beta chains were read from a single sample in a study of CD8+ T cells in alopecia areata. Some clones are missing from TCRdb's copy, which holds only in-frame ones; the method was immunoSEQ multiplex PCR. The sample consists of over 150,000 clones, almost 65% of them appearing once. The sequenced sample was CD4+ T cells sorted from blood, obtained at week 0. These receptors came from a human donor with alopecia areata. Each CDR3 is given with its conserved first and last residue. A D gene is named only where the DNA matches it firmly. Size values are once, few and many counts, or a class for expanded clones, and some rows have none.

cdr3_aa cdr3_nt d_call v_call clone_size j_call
CSVESPGPDTQYF TGCAGCGTCGAATCTCCGGGGCCAGATACGCAGTATTTT - TRBV29-1 - TRBJ2-3
CASTPSGQSFSGANVLTF TGCGCCAGCACCCCTTCGGGACAGTCCTTCTCTGGGGCCAACGTCCTGACTTTC TRBD1 TRBV5-1 - TRBJ2-6
CASRPGGTDTQYF TGTGCCAGCAGGCCAGGGGGGACAGATACGCAGTATTTT - TRBV7-6 - TRBJ2-3
CASSVRSDTQYF TGTGCCAGCAGTGTTCGATCAGATACGCAGTATTTT - TRBV6-1 - TRBJ2-3
CASSGGHLAKNIQYF TGTGCCAGCAGTGGGGGACACTTAGCCAAAAACATTCAGTACTTC - TRBV25-1 - TRBJ2-4
CASRGQLNYGYTF TGTGCCAGCCGGGGACAGCTTAACTATGGCTACACCTTC TRBD1 TRBV25-1 - TRBJ1-2
CSVTGTGVSGYTF TGCAGCGTGACCGGGACAGGGGTCTCAGGCTACACCTTC TRBD1 TRBV29-1 - TRBJ1-2
CASSPRADDNEKLFF TGCGCCAGCAGTCCCAGGGCCGATGATAATGAAAAACTGTTTTTT - TRBV23-1 - TRBJ1-4
CASSLDNREQFF TGTGCCAGCAGTCTCGACAACCGGGAGCAGTTCTTC - TRBV28 - TRBJ2-1
CASSVGNIGGYTF TGTGCCAGCAGTGTAGGCAACATCGGCGGCTACACCTTC - TRBV2 - TRBJ1-2
CASSVVGQRTDTQYF TGTGCCAGCAGCGTAGTGGGACAGCGCACAGATACGCAGTATTTT TRBD1 TRBV9 few TRBJ2-3
CASSQDLINNEQFF TGTGCCAGCAGCCAAGATTTAATAAACAATGAGCAGTTCTTC - TRBV14 - TRBJ2-1
CAISEVRNTEAFF TGTGCCATCAGTGAGGTCCGGAACACTGAAGCTTTCTTT - TRBV10-3 - TRBJ1-1
CASKLWDRGGIDTQYF TGTGCCAGCAAACTGTGGGATCGGGGGGGCATAGATACGCAGTATTTT TRBD2 TRBV27 - TRBJ2-3
CASSQRQNGQYF TGTGCCAGCAGTCAACGACAGAACGGGCAGTACTTC - TRBV2 - TRBJ2-7
CSAHREVAAFF TGCAGTGCTCACAGGGAAGTCGCAGCTTTCTTT - TRBV20-1 - TRBJ1-1
CASSLFQVSNQPQHF TGTGCCAGCAGCTTATTCCAGGTTAGCAATCAGCCCCAGCATTTT - TRBV7-2 - TRBJ1-5
CSVEKGNGDEQYF TGCAGCGTTGAAAAAGGGAACGGGGACGAGCAGTACTTC - TRBV29-1 - TRBJ2-7
CAIRNDDPQGYTF TGTGCCATCAGGAATGACGACCCCCAAGGCTACACCTTC - TRBV10-3 - TRBJ1-2
CAWSVDRRSYEQYF TGTGCCTGGAGTGTGGACAGGCGCTCCTACGAGCAGTACTTC TRBD1 TRBV30 - TRBJ2-7
CAWSPGPWRTEAFF TGTGCCTGGAGTCCGGGACCCTGGCGGACTGAAGCTTTCTTT - TRBV30 - TRBJ1-1
CSVDSGTLYNEQFF TGCAGCGTTGATTCAGGGACCCTCTACAATGAGCAGTTCTTC - TRBV29-1 few TRBJ2-1
CASSQDRLRGEEQFF TGCGCCAGCAGCCAAGATCGTCTCCGGGGGGAGGAGCAGTTCTTC TRBD2 TRBV4-3 - TRBJ2-1
CAWKGEKLFF TGTGCCTGGAAAGGTGAAAAACTGTTTTTT - TRBV30 - TRBJ1-4
CATSTGLLTEAFF TGTGCCACCTCGACAGGGTTATTGACTGAAGCTTTCTTT TRBD1 TRBV19 - TRBJ1-1
CSVVPLPTQYF TGCAGCGTTGTCCCGCTTCCTACGCAGTATTTT - TRBV29-1 - TRBJ2-3
CASSLGPSGMNTEAFF TGTGCCAGCAGCTTAGGTCCCAGTGGGATGAACACTGAAGCTTTCTTT - TRBV11-2 - TRBJ1-1